Listed below are T cell receptor beta chains from one sample, sequenced in a study of spatial heterogeneity in lung cancer. TCRdb fed the 5' RACE reads into MiXCR, producing one record per CDR3 protein. The sample lists about 38,000 distinct CDR3 sequences; 6.5% to 8.5% were seen once. Material: PBMCs, obtained at surgery. These receptors were collected from a male donor with early-stage non-small cell lung cancer. CDR3s include the opening cysteine and the closing phenylalanine or tryptophan. A D gene is named only where the DNA matches it firmly. Rows give clone size only sometimes, using once, few, many, or a class for an expanded clone.

>-|TRBJ2-1|TRBV19|-
TGTGCCAGTAGTATTAGCCGGGAAAGCTACAATGAGCAGTTCTTC
CASSISRESYNEQFF
>-|TRBJ2-2|TRBV7-3|many
TGTGCCAGCAGCTTCGGGACTCAGAACACCGGGGAGCTGTTTTTT
CASSFGTQNTGELFF
>-|TRBJ2-7|TRBV11-2|many
TGTGCCAGCAGCTTACTCTCCGCAGGGACCTACGAGCAGTACTTC
CASSLLSAGTYEQYF
>-|TRBJ2-3|TRBV7-2|-
TGTGCCAGCAGCTTGGGACTTTACACAGATACGCAGTATTTT
CASSLGLYTDTQYF
>TRBD1|TRBJ1-6|TRBV4-3|-
TGCGCCAGCAGCCAAGCGGACAGGGAGGGTTCACCCCTCCACTTT
CASSQADREGSPLHF
>-|TRBJ1-1|TRBV18|few
TGTGCCAGCTCAACCATTAGGACAGTGAACACTGAAGCTTTCTTT
CASSTIRTVNTEAFF
>-|TRBJ1-2|TRBV4-2|many
TGTGCCAGCAGCCAAGATGGGCGCAACTATGGCTACACCTTC
CASSQDGRNYGYTF
>-|TRBJ2-2|TRBV7-3|-
TGTGCCAGCAGCTTAATCGGCATCCCCACCGGGGAGCTGTTTTTT
CASSLIGIPTGELFF
>TRBD1|TRBJ1-5|TRBV20-1|-
TGCAGTGCTAGAGAAGGAGGGGACAGGGGGGTACAGCCCCAGCATTTT
CSAREGGDRGVQPQHF
>TRBD1|TRBJ1-5|TRBV18|many
TGTGCCAGCTCTCCTGGACAGGGGACGTTCAATAGCAATCAGCCCCAGCATTTT
CASSPGQGTFNSNQPQHF
>-|TRBJ1-6|TRBV27|many
TGTGCCAGCAGTAAAAACCAGGGGATCGGTTCACCCCTCCACTTT
CASSKNQGIGSPLHF
>-|TRBJ1-4|TRBV7-3|many
TGTGCCAGCAGTCATGTTCGAGGAGGGACTGAAAAACTGTTTTTT
CASSHVRGGTEKLFF
>TRBD2|TRBJ2-1|TRBV6-1|-
TGTGCCACCCGGGGGAGCGGGGGGGCTTACAATGAGCAGTTCTTC
CATRGSGGAYNEQFF
>-|TRBJ2-6|TRBV6-5|many
TGTGCCAGCACCGCCCACAGCTCTGGGGCCAACGTCCTGACTTTC
CASTAHSSGANVLTF
>TRBD2|TRBJ2-1|TRBV6-5|many
TGTGCCAGCAGCCCCGGACTAGCGGTACACAATGAGCAGTTCTTC
CASSPGLAVHNEQFF
>TRBD1|TRBJ2-5|TRBV29-1|many
TGCAGCGTGACCGGGACAGAAGAGACCCAGTACTTC
CSVTGTEETQYF
>-|TRBJ1-5|TRBV5-1|many
TGCGCCAGCAGCTTGCCGGGGGACAATCAGCCCCAGCATTTT
CASSLPGDNQPQHF
>TRBD1|TRBJ2-2|TRBV20-1|many
TGCAGTGCCAGGGGACAGCCGAACACCGGGGAGCTGTTTTTT
CSARGQPNTGELFF
>TRBD1|TRBJ2-3|TRBV20-1|many
TGCAGTGCTATGGACAGGCGATCTAGCACAGATACGCAGTATTTT
CSAMDRRSSTDTQYF
>TRBD2|TRBJ2-1|TRBV27|-
TGTGCCAGCACAAGTCTGGCGGGGGGTCGGTACAATGAGCAGTTCTTC
CASTSLAGGRYNEQFF
>-|TRBJ2-1|TRBV12-3/TRBV12-4|many
TGTGCCAGCAGTTTAGCCGTAGGGGAGCAGTTCTTC
CASSLAVGEQFF
>-|TRBJ2-1|TRBV28|many
TGTGCCAGCAGTTTGGGGCAAGCCTACAATGAGCAGTTCTTC
CASSLGQAYNEQFF
>-|TRBJ2-7|TRBV29-1|few
TGCAGCGCCGGGCAGTCCTACGAGCAGTACTTC
CSAGQSYEQYF
>TRBD1|TRBJ2-7|TRBV20-1|many
TGCAGTGCTAGAGCCCTCGGAGGGACAGGAGCCTACGAGCAGTACTTC
CSARALGGTGAYEQYF
>-|TRBJ2-7|TRBV11-2|-
TGTGCCAGCAGCCCTATAAACCGGGGGCGGGGAACCTACGAGCAGTACTTC
CASSPINRGRGTYEQYF
>TRBD2|TRBJ2-2|TRBV7-3|-
TGTGCCAGCAGCCTCTCACTGTGGACTAGCGGGAGGACCGGGGAGCTGTTTTTT
CASSLSLWTSGRTGELFF
>-|TRBJ2-5|TRBV4-1|many
TGCGCCAGCAGCCAAGCGGGGCTACCGCGAGAGACCCAGTACTTC
CASSQAGLPRETQYF
>TRBD2|TRBJ2-5|TRBV4-3|hyperexpanded
TGCGCCAGCAGCCAAGACTCTAGCGGGGAGACCCAGTACTTC
CASSQDSSGETQYF
>-|TRBJ2-2|TRBV19|many
TGTGCCAGTAGTATAAATTGGGAATCCGGGGAGCTGTTTTTT
CASSINWESGELFF
>TRBD2|TRBJ2-3|TRBV5-8|-
TGTGCCAGCAGCACGGGGGGGGCGAGTACGCAGTATTTT
CASSTGGASTQYF
>-|TRBJ1-5|TRBV7-2|many
TGTGCCAGCAGCTTACAAGGGGATCAGCCCCAGCATTTT
CASSLQGDQPQHF
>TRBD2|TRBJ2-1|TRBV5-5|many
TGTGCCAGCAGCGATTATCGGACTAGAGGCGGGAGTGGCAAGCAGTTCTTC
CASSDYRTRGGSGKQFF
>-|TRBJ1-1|TRBV20-1|many
TGCAGTGCTAGGGCTCCCGGGGCGGACACTGAAGCTTTCTTT
CSARAPGADTEAFF
>TRBD2|TRBJ2-7|TRBV4-2|many
TGTGCCAGCAGCCCCCGGGGGGGGCTCGAGCAGTACTTC
CASSPRGGLEQYF
>TRBD1|TRBJ1-5|TRBV6-2/TRBV6-3|few
TGTGCCAGCAGTAGGACAGGGAACAGGATCTTCGACAATCAGCCCCAGCATTTT
CASSRTGNRIFDNQPQHF
>-|TRBJ2-2|TRBV3-1|-
TGTGCCAGCAGCCGGCAGGGTAGCACCGGGGAGCTGTTTTTT
CASSRQGSTGELFF
>-|TRBJ2-3|TRBV7-2|many
TGTGCCAGCAGCTTAGATGGGGCCCGGCGGGATACGCAGTATTTT
CASSLDGARRDTQYF
>-|TRBJ2-3|TRBV3-1|many
TGTGCCAGCAGCCAAGAAGGTCGTACGCAGTATTTT
CASSQEGRTQYF
>-|TRBJ2-7|TRBV7-9|many
TGTGCCAGCAGCTTAGCGGGGTCAGGGGTCCACGAGCAGTACTTC
CASSLAGSGVHEQYF
>TRBD2|TRBJ2-3|TRBV11-2|many
TGTGCCAGCAGCTCCTTACAAGCGGGAACTAGCACAGATACGCAGTATTTT
CASSSLQAGTSTDTQYF
>-|TRBJ1-1|TRBV11-3|-
TGTGCCAGCAGCTCTTTTGGCGAACAAGCTTTCTTT
CASSSFGEQAFF
>-|TRBJ2-2|TRBV7-2|-
TGTGCCAGCAGCTTAAGAAGGGAATGGACCGGGGAGCTGTTTTTT
CASSLRREWTGELFF
>-|TRBJ2-2|TRBV7-3|many
TGTGCCAGCAGCCCGGGGTCTGCCGGGGAGCTGTTTTTT
CASSPGSAGELFF
>-|TRBJ2-7|TRBV6-1|many
TGTGCCAGCATCAGTACGGGACAAGTAACCTACGAGCAGTACTTC
CASISTGQVTYEQYF
>TRBD1|TRBJ1-6|TRBV30|few
TGTGCCTGGAGAAATGACAGGGGGATAAGCCTTTCACCCCTCCACTTT
CAWRNDRGISLSPLHF
>-|TRBJ2-3|TRBV6-5|-
TGTGCCAGCAGTTCCTTGGGAGGAGATACGCAGTATTTT
CASSSLGGDTQYF
>-|TRBJ2-5|TRBV7-2|many
TGTGCCAGCAGCCCGTTCCGGGGCCAAGAGACCCAGTACTTC
CASSPFRGQETQYF
>-|TRBJ1-5|TRBV18|many
TGTGCCAGCTCGCCCTACAGGGACACACAGCCCCAGCATTTT
CASSPYRDTQPQHF
>TRBD1|TRBJ2-7|TRBV6-1|-
TGTGCCAGTCTCAGGGGGTACGGTTCGGTCGAGCAGTACTTC
CASLRGYGSVEQYF
>-|TRBJ1-1|TRBV6-2/TRBV6-3|-
TGTGCCAGCAGTTACCCACGCCGGAACACTGAAGCTTTCTTT
CASSYPRRNTEAFF
>-|TRBJ2-1|TRBV3-1|many
TGTGCCAGCAGCCACCAGGGGTTTCACAATGAGCAGTTCTTC
CASSHQGFHNEQFF
>-|TRBJ2-3|TRBV4-1|many
TGCGCCAGCAGCCAACAATCGACAGGCACAGATACGCAGTATTTT
CASSQQSTGTDTQYF
>-|TRBJ1-4|TRBV21-1|many
TGTGCCAGCAGCAAAGCGGGAGGGAACGCTAATGAAAAACTGTTTTTT
CASSKAGGNANEKLFF
>-|TRBJ1-2|TRBV24-1|many
TGTGCCACCAGTGATCCAATCTCTGACAGCCGCTATGGCTACACCTTC
CATSDPISDSRYGYTF
>-|TRBJ2-1|TRBV29-1|many
TGCAGCGTTGCCGCCGGGTTATTGGACTTGGCTGCGAATGAGCAGTTCTTC
CSVAAGLLDLAANEQFF